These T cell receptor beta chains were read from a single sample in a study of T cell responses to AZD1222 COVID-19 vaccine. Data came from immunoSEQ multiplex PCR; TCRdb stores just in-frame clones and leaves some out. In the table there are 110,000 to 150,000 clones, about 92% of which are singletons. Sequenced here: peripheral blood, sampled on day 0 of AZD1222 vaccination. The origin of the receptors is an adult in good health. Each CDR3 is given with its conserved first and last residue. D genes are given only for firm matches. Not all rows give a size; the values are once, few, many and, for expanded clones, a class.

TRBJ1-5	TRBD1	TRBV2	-	TGTGCCAGCAGTGAACCCACAGGGGAAGGTCAGCCCCAGCATTTT	CASSEPTGEGQPQHF
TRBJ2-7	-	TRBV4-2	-	TGTGCCAGCAGCCAAGAACTAGACCTTCGCTACGAGCAGTACTTC	CASSQELDLRYEQYF
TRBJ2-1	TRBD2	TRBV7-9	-	TGTGCCAGCAGATTACGGGACCGGGAGGACAATGAGCAGTTCTTC	CASRLRDREDNEQFF
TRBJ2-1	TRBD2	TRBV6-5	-	TGTGCCAGCTATTCCGGGGGGTTATCATACAATGAGCAGTTCTTC	CASYSGGLSYNEQFF
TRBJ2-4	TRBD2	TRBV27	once	TGTGCCAGCAGTCCTACAGCGGGGGGAGCCAAAAACATTCAGTACTTC	CASSPTAGGAKNIQYF
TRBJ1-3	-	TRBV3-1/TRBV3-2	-	TGTGCCAGCAGCCAAGGATCGGGTTTTGGAAACACCATATATTTT	CASSQGSGFGNTIYF
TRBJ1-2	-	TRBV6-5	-	TGTGCCAGCAGTTACTCTGCGCAGGGTGGCTATGGCTACACCTTC	CASSYSAQGGYGYTF
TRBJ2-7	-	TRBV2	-	TGTGCCAGCAGTGAGCAATACGAGCAGTACTTC	CASSEQYEQYF
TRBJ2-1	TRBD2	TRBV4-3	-	TGCGCCAGCAGCGAAGCTTGGGGGGGTCGGAACAGTGAGCAGTTCTTC	CASSEAWGGRNSEQFF
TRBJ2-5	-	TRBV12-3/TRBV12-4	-	TGTGCCAGCAGTTTAGGGGGGAAGGAGACCCAGTACTTC	CASSLGGKETQYF
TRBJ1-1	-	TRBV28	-	TGTGCCAGCAGTTTTTTGGGAGCTGAAGCTTTCTTT	CASSFLGAEAFF
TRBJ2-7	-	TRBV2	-	TGTGCCAGCAATGGGGGCGGGGGCGCCGCCTACGAGCAGTACTTC	CASNGGGGAAYEQYF
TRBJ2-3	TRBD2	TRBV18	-	TGTGCCAGCTCTTCCGAGGGGACTAGCTGGCGGGATACGCAGTATTTT	CASSSEGTSWRDTQYF
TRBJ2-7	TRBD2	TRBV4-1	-	TGCGCCAGCAGCCAAGATACTAGCGGGTACGAGCAGTACTTC	CASSQDTSGYEQYF
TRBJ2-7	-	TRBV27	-	TGTGCCAGCAGTTCGCCGGCCTACGAGCAGTACTTC	CASSSPAYEQYF
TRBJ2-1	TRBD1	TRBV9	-	TGTGCCAGCAGCGTAGCCTTGCTTAGACAGGGGTACAATGAGCAGTTCTTC	CASSVALLRQGYNEQFF
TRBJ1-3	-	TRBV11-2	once	TGTGCCAGCCGCTGCTTCAGGGGAATACCTGGAAACACCATATATTTT	CASRCFRGIPGNTIYF
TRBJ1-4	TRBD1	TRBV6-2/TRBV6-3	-	TGTGCCAGCAGTTACCGAAGGACAGGGGATGAGGAAAAACTGTTTTTT	CASSYRRTGDEEKLFF
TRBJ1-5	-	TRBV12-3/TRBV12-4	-	TGTGCCAGCAGCCACCCTCTATCGCCCCAGCATTTT	CASSHPLSPQHF
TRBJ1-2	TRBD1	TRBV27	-	TGTGCCAGCAGTTCCTCAGGGGGCCGCCTAGCTAACTATGGCTACACCTTC	CASSSSGGRLANYGYTF
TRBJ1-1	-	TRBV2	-	TGTGCCAGCATTCTGGACGGCTTGAACACTGAAGCTTTCTTT	CASILDGLNTEAFF
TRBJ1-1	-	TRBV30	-	TGTGCCTGGAGTGTACCCCCCCAGGGGCGAACTGAAGCTTTCTTT	CAWSVPPQGRTEAFF
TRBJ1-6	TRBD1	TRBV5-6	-	TGTGCCAGCAGCTTGGGAGGGGGCGCGGGTTCACCCCTCCACTTT	CASSLGGGAGSPLHF
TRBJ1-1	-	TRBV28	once	TGTGCCAGCAGGGGGACTGGTAACACTGAAGCTTTCTTT	CASRGTGNTEAFF
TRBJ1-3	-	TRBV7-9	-	TGTGCCAGCAGCTTTGCGTTACCTGGAAACACCATATATTTT	CASSFALPGNTIYF
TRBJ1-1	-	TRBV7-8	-	TGTGCTACAGCCCGATTTATGAACACTGAAGCTTTCTTT	CATARFMNTEAFF
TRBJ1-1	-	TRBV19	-	TGTGCCAGTGGGGAGGGTGTCCTGAACACTGAAGCTTTCTTT	CASGEGVLNTEAFF